The source of this T cell receptor (beta chain) is a study of CD8 T cells in ankylosing spondylitis. Study findings and constraints: Clones linked to the disease showed a CD8+ phenotype. They occurred at relatively low frequencies in peripheral blood. There was reportedly significant enrichment of clones that were disease-linked in matched ankylosing spondylitis synovial fluid.

Unmatched junction bases numbered 8, after V lost 5 bases and J lost 5 bases. The CDR3 runs to 14 residues. Quantitative 5'-RACE was performed with molecular barcodes, and it yielded the TCR beta libraries. Via MiXCR, TCRdb re-called the 5' RACE reads, giving one row per CDR3 protein. The sample holds some 290,000 distinct CDR3 sequences, roughly 20% seen once. A remark on this clonotype: The antigen remains unidentified.

The source material was blood, either unsorted or a sorted T cell fraction (not recorded which). This chain links TRBV12-3 or TRBV12-4 with TRBJ2-5; TRBD1 agrees at 7 bases. The receptor's source is a male donor with ankylosing spondylitis or in good health (not recorded which). The CDR3 DNA follows: TGTGCCAGCAGTGCGGACAGGATGGTGGAGACCCAGTACTTC. Protein: CASSADRMVETQYF.